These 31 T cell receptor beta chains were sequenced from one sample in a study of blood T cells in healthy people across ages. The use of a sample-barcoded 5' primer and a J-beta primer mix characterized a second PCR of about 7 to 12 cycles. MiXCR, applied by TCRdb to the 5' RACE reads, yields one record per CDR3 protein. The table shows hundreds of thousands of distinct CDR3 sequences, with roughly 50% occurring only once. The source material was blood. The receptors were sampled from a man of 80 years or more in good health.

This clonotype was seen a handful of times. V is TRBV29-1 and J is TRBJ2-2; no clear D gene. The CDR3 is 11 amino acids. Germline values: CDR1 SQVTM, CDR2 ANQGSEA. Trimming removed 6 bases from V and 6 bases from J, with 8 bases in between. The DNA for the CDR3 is TGCAGCGTGGACCTCGCCGGGGAGCTGTTTTTT. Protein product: CSVDLAGELFF.

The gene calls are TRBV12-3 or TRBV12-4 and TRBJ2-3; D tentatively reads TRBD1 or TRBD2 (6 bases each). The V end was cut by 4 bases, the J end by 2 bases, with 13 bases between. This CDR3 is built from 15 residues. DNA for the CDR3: TGTGCCAGCAGTTACCTAAGGGGGGACACAGATACGCAGTATTTT. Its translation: CASSYLRGDTDTQYF.

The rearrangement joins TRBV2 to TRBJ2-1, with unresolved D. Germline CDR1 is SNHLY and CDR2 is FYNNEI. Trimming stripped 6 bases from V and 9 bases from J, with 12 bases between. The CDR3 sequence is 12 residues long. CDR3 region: CASRGFSAEQFF. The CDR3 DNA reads TGTGCCAGCAGAGGGTTTTCGGCTGAGCAGTTCTTC. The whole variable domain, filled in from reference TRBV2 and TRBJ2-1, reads EPEVTQTPSHQVTQMGQEVILRCVPISNHLYFYWYRQILGQKVEFLVSFYNNEISEKSEIFDDQFSVERPDGSNFTLKIRSTKLEDSAMYFCASRGFSAEQFFGPGTRLTVL.

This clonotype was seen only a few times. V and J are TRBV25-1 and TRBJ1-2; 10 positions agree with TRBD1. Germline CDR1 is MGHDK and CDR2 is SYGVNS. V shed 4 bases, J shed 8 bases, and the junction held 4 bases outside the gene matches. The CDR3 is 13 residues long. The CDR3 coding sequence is TGTGCCAGCAGTGGACAGGGGGCAGGAGGCTACACCTTC. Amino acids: CASSGQGAGGYTF.

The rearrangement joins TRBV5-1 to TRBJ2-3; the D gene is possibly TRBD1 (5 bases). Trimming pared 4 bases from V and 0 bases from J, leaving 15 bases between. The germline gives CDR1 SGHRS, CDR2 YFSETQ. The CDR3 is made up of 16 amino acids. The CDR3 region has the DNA TGCGCCAGCAGCCCAAACACAGGAGCTAGCACAGATACGCAGTATTTT. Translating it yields CASSPNTGASTDTQYF.

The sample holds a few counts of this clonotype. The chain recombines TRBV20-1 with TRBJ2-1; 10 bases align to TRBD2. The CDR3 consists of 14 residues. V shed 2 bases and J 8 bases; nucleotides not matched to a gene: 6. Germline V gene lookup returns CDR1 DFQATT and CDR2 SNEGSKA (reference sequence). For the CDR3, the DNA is TGCAGTGCTAGATCGGCTAGCGGGAGCTATGAGCAGTTCTTC. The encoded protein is CSARSASGSYEQFF.

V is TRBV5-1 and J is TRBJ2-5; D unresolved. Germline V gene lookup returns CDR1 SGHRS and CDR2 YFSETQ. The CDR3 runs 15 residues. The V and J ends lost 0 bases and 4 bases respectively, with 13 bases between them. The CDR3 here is CASSLAWQAGETQYF. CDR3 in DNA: TGCGCCAGCAGCTTGGCATGGCAGGCCGGAGAGACCCAGTACTTC.

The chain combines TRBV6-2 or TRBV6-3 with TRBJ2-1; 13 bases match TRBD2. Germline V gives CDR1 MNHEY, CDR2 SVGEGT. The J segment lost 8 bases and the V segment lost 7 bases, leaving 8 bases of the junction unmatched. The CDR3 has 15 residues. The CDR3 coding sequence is TGTGCCAGCAACCTACTAGCGGGAGGGGTGGATGAGCAGTTCTTC. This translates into CASNLLAGGVDEQFF.

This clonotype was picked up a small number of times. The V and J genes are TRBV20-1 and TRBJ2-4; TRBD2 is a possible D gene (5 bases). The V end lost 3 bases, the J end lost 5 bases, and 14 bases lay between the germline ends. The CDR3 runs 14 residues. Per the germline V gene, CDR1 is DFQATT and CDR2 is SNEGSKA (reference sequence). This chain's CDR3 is CSASILGRENIQYF. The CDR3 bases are TGCAGTGCTAGCATACTAGGTCGAGAAAACATTCAGTACTTC.

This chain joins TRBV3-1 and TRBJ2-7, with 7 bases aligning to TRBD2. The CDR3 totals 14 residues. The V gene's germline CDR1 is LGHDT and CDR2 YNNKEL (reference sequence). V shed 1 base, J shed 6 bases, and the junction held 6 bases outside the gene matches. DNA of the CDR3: TGTGCCAGCAGCCAAGGACTAGCCCGAAGCGAGCAGTACTTC. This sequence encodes CASSQGLARSEQYF.

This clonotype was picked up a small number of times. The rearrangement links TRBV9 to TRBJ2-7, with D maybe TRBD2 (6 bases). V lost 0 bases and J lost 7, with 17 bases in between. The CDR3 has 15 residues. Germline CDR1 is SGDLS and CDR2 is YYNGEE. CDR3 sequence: CASSVAGETYNEQYF. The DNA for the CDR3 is TGTGCCAGCAGCGTAGCGGGGGAGACCTACAATGAGCAGTACTTC.

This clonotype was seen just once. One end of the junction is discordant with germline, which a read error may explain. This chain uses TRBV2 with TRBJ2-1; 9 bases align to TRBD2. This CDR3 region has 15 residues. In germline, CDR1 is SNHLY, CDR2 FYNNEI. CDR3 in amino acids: CAGRDLAGTYNEQFF. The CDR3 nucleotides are TGTGCCGGCAGGGACCTAGCGGGGACCTACAATGAGCAGTTCTTC.

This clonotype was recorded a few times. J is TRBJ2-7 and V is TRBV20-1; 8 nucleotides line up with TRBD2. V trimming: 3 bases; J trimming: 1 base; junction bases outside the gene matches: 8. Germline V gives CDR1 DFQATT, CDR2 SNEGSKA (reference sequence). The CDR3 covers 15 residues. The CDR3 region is CSARGPGTRSYEQYF. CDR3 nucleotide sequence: TGCAGTGCTAGGGGCCCCGGGACTAGGTCCTACGAGCAGTACTTC.

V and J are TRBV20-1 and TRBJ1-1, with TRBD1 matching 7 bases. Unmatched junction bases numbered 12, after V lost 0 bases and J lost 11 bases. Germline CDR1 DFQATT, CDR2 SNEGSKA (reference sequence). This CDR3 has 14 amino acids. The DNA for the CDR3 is TGCAGTGCTAGAGATAGAACAGGGGATGTCAGGGCTTTCTTT. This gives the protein CSARDRTGDVRAFF.

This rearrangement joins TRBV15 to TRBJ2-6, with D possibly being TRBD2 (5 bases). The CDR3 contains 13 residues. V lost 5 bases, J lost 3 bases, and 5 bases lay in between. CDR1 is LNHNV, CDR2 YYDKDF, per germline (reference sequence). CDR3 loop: CATSGLGANVLTF. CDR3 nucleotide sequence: TGTGCCACCAGCGGACTTGGGGCCAACGTCCTGACTTTC.

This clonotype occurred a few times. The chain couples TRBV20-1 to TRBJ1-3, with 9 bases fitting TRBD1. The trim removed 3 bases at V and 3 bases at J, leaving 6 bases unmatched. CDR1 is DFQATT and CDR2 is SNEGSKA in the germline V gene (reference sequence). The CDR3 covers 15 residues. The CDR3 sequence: CSARGDRVFGNTIYF. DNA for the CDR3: TGCAGTGCTAGGGGGGACAGGGTTTTTGGAAACACCATATATTTT.

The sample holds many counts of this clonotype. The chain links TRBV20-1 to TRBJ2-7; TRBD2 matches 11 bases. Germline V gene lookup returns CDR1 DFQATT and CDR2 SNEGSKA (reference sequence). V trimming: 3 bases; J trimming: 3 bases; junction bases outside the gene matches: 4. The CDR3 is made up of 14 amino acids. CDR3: CSARALAGVYEQYF. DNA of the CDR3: TGCAGTGCTAGGGCACTAGCGGGAGTCTACGAGCAGTACTTC.

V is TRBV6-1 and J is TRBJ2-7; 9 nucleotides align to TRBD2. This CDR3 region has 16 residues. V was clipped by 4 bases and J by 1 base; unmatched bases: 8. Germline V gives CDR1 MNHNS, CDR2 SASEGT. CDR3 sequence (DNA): TGTGCCAGCAGTGCCTCGACTAGCGGCAGTTCCTACGAGCAGTACTTC. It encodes CASSASTSGSSYEQYF.

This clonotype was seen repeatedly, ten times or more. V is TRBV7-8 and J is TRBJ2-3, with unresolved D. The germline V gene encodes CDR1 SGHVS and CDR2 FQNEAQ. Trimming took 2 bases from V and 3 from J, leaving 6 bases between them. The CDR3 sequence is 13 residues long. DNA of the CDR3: TGTGCCAGCAGCTTACTCGGAACAGATACGCAGTATTTT. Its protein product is CASSLLGTDTQYF.

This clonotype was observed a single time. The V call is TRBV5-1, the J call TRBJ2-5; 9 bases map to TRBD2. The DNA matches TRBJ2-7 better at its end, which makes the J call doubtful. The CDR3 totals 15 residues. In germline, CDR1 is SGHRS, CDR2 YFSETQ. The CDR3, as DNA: TGCGCCAGCAGCCTAAGGACTAGCGAGAAGGGCGAGCAGTACTTC. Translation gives CASSLRTSEKGEQYF.

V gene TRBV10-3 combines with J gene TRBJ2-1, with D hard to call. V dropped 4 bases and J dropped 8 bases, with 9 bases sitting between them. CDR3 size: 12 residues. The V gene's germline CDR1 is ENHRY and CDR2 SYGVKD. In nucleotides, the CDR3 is TGTGCCATCAGTGTGGTCGGGTATGAGCAGTTCTTC. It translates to CAISVVGYEQFF.

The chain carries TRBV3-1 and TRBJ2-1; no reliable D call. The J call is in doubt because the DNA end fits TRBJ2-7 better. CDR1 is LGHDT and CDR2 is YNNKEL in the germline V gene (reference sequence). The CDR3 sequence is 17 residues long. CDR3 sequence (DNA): TGTGCCAGCAGCCAAGATCGGATCCCCCGCTCCTACAATGAGCAGTACTTC. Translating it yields CASSQDRIPRSYNEQYF.

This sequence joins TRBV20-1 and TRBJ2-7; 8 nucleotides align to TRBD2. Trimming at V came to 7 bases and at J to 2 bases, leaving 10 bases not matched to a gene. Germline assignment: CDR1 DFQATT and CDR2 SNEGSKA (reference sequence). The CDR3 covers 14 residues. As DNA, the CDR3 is TGCAGTGGGGGAGGAGCGGGGGAGACCTACGAGCAGTACTTC. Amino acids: CSGGGAGETYEQYF.

CDR3 amino acids: CASSLERESPYNEQFF. The CDR3 DNA is TGTGCCAGCAGCTTAGAGCGGGAAAGCCCCTACAATGAGCAGTTCTTC. The gene calls are TRBV7-2 and TRBJ2-1; 7 positions match TRBD2. The germline V gene encodes CDR1 SGHTA and CDR2 FQGNSA. The V gene end was trimmed by 1 base and the J gene end by 2 bases; junction bases not matched to a gene: 5. The CDR3 is 16 residues long.

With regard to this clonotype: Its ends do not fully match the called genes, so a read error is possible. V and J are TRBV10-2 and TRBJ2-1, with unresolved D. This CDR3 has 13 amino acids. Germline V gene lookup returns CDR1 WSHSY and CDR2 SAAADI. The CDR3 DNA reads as TGCGCCAGCAGGGACCTCTCCTACAATGAGCAATTCTTC. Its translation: CASRDLSYNEQFF.

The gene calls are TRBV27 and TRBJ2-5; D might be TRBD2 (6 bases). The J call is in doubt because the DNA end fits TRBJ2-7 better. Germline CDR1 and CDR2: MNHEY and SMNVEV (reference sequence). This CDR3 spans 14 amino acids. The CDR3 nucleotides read TGTGCCAGCAGTTTATGGGGGAGGCCCTACGAGCAGTACTTC. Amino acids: CASSLWGRPYEQYF.

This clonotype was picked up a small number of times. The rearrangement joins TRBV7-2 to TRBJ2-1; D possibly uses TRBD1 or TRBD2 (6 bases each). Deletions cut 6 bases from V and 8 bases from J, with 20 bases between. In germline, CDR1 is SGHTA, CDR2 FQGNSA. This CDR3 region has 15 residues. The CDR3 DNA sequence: TGTGCCAGCAGGCCGGGGGCAGGGAATCAGGATGAGCAGTTCTTC. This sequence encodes CASRPGAGNQDEQFF. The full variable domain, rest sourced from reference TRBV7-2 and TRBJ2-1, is GAGVSQSPSNKVTEKGKDVELRCDPISGHTALYWYRQSLGQGLEFLIYFQGNSAPDKSGLPSDRFSAERTGGSVSTLTIQRTQQEDSAVYLCASRPGAGNQDEQFFGPGTRLTVL.

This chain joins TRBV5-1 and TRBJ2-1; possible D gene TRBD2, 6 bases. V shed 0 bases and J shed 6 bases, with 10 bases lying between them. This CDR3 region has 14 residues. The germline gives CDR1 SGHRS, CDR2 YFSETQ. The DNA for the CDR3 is TGCGCCAGCAGCTTGGCAGGGAGGAGCAATGAGCAGTTCTTC. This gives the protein CASSLAGRSNEQFF.

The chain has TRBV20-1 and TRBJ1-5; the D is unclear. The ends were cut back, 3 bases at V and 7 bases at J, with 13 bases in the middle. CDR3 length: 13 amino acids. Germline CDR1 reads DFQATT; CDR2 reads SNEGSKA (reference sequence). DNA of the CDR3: TGCAGTGCTAGCGGCTCTTCTGGCCAGCCCCAGCATTTT. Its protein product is CSASGSSGQPQHF.

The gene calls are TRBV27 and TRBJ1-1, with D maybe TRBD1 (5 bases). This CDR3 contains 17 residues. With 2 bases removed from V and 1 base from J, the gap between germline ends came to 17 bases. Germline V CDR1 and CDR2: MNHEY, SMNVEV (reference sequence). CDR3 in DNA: TGTGCCAGCAGTTTAAAGGGGCGAAAGGTTAGGAACACTGAAGCTTTCTTT. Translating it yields CASSLKGRKVRNTEAFF.

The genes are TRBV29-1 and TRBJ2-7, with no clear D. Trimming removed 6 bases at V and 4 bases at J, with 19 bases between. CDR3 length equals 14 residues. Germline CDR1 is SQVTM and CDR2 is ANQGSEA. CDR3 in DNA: TGCAGCGTGCGCCGCGGCAGCATTGGATACGAGCAGTACTTC. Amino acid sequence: CSVRRGSIGYEQYF.